The T cell receptor beta chain under discussion was sequenced for a study of technical replicates of blood from several donors. This CDR3 is built from 14 residues. The V gene lost 4 bases and the J gene lost 3 bases, with 13 bases spanning the gap. CDR1 and CDR2 (germline): SGDLS, YYNGEE. Repertoires were generated with immunoSEQ multiplex PCR, while TCRdb's copy carries only in-frame clones and drops some. This sample yields approximately 82,000 clones, of which around 96% are seen a single time; 0.37% belongs to the top ten. The J gene is TRBJ1-2, the V gene TRBV9; D not certain. This clonotype originated in a human donor in good health. The material sequenced was T cells isolated from PBMCs. The CDR3 loop is CASSRSDTYYGYTF. CDR3 nucleotide sequence: TGTGCCAGCAGCAGAAGTGACACGTACTATGGCTACACCTTC.